The present entry profiles one T cell receptor (beta chain) with its context. These data are taken from a study of quantifying T cell responses using KT2 cells. Study context: TCR alpha and beta constant-region primers primed reverse transcription of RNA.

Known numbers of the T cell clone KT2 were added to PBMC. V lost 5 bases, J lost 4 bases, and 5 bases stayed unmatched. This CDR3 has 14 residues. Germline CDR1 reads MNHEY; CDR2 reads SMNVEV (reference sequence). An oligo carrying a UMI was ligated to the cDNA 3' end. First-round PCR used 4 cycles and beta primers RC1.1 and RC1.2 covering TRBC1 and TRBC2. Separate processing of TCR alpha and beta chains began at the second PCR. In TCRdb, the UMI-ligation and nested PCR reads were re-called with MiXCR into one record per CDR3 protein. Among tens of thousands of distinct CDR3 sequences, about 12% were seen once, and the ten largest hold roughly 9.5%.

Sequences were obtained from PBMCs spiked with cells of the T cell clone KT2. The chain uses TRBV27 and TRBJ1-1; 9 positions agree with TRBD1. This TCR was recovered from a human donor. This CDR3 is CASSRTGGITEAFF. The CDR3 nucleotides read TGTGCCAGCAGTAGAACAGGGGGCATCACTGAAGCTTTCTTT.